This T cell receptor (beta chain) was sequenced during a study of blood T cell repertoires in COVID-19. Study-wide background: The samples span acute and convalescent COVID-19 from the United States, Italy and Spain.

Sequencing used immunoSEQ multiplex PCR; TCRdb keeps in-frame clones, though not all of them. The sample shows around 250,000 clones, about 80% of them seen only once. The length of the CDR3 is 15 residues. CDR1 is SGHRS, CDR2 YFSETQ, per germline. V lost 0 bases to trimming and J lost 6 bases; unmatched junction nucleotides: 7. The specimen was PBMCs or T cells enriched from blood (not recorded which). The TCR comes from a man aged 25 to 45 with acute COVID-19. The chain is built from TRBV5-1 and TRBJ1-2, with 8 bases aligning to TRBD1. CDR3 in amino acids: CASSLAGQGADGYTF. In DNA form, the CDR3 reads TGCGCCAGCAGCTTGGCTGGGCAGGGGGCGGATGGCTACACCTTC.